This TCR beta chain derives from a study of blood T cells in healthy people across ages. The V end was cut by 6 bases, the J end by 7 bases, with 15 bases between. Germline values: CDR1 MDHEN, CDR2 SYDVKM. This CDR3 is built from 14 residues. A second roughly 6 to 12 cycle PCR used barcoded and J-beta primers. TCRdb recomputed calls from the 5' RACE reads with MiXCR, one row per CDR3 protein. This sample has around 800,000 distinct CDR3 sequences, with under 30% found just once. This clonotype occurred a few times. The sample was also reused in another study, on T cells of mothers and their children.

The source material was blood. The origin of this receptor is a boy younger than 18 in good health. V and J are TRBV28 and TRBJ1-4; possible D gene TRBD1, 6 bases. CDR3 loop: CASSRRGPFEKLFF. The CDR3 region has the DNA TGTGCCAGCAGCCGCAGGGGCCCTTTTGAAAAACTGTTTTTT.